The 21 T cell receptor beta chains presented below share a single source sample, sequenced in a study of CD8+ T cells in alopecia areata. RNA extraction was followed by reverse transcription into cDNA, which acted as the sequencing template. Sequenced by immunoSEQ multiplex PCR; TCRdb stores in-frame clones only, minus some. Among about 100,000 clones listed, 55% to 70% were seen once. Treatment in this sample: oral pan-JAK inhibitor, 5-10 mg twice daily. Sequences were derived from CD8+ T cells sorted from blood, sampled between weeks 55 and 65, from a patient treated with tofacitinib. The receptors were gathered from a human donor with alopecia areata.

This clone was recorded a few times. This chain joins TRBV12-5 and TRBJ1-4; tentatively, D is TRBD1 (6 bases). Germline V CDR1 and CDR2: LGHNT, FRNRAP. The V end was cut by 4 bases, the J end by 1 base, with 10 bases between. The CDR3 extends over 15 amino acids. The CDR3 nucleotides are TGTGCTAGTGGTTCCGGACAGCTAACTAATGAAAAACTGTTTTTT. Translated: CASGSGQLTNEKLFF.

The V gene is TRBV7-9, the J gene TRBJ1-4; D is ambiguous. The CDR3 covers 13 residues. V lost 2 bases and J 4 bases, leaving 5 bases between the germline ends. CDR1 and CDR2 (germline): SEHNR, FQNEAQ (reference sequence). The CDR3 loop is CASSLFRNEKLFF. Here the CDR3 DNA reads TGTGCCAGCAGCTTATTCCGTAATGAAAAACTGTTTTTT.

The chain employs TRBV6-6 and TRBJ2-3; the match to TRBD1 covers 7 bases. The CDR3 consists of 16 residues. V gave up 2 bases and J gave up 0 bases; unmatched junction bases: 5. Germline values: CDR1 MNHNY, CDR2 SVGAGI (reference sequence). The CDR3 loop reads CASSYIAGGSTDTQYF. The DNA for the CDR3 is TGTGCCAGCAGTTACATAGCAGGGGGAAGCACAGATACGCAGTATTTT.

This chain links TRBV29-1 with TRBJ1-1, with 7 positions matching TRBD1. The CDR3 consists of 16 residues. Germline V CDR1 and CDR2: SQVTM, ANQGSEA. J was trimmed by 0 bases and V by 0 bases; bases with no gene match: 7. CDR3 protein: CSVEDRAGGLNTEAFF. The CDR3 DNA sequence: TGCAGCGTTGAAGATAGGGCAGGGGGTCTGAACACTGAAGCTTTCTTT.

V usage is TRBV4-2 and J usage is TRBJ2-5; D is undetermined. Germline V gene data show CDR1 as LGHNA and CDR2 as YNFKEQ. V shed 4 bases and J shed 5 bases, with 17 bases lying between them. CDR3 length equals 15 residues. DNA for the CDR3: TGTGCCAGCAGCCTTGCCCGACAACAACGGGAGACCCAGTACTTC. Its translation: CASSLARQQRETQYF.

The table lists this clone with a few counts. This rearrangement joins TRBV27 to TRBJ2-6; D is uncertain. Trimming pared 8 bases from V and 3 bases from J, leaving 5 bases between. Germline CDR1 is MNHEY and CDR2 is SMNVEV (reference sequence). There are 12 residues in the CDR3. The DNA for the CDR3 is TGTGCCAGCGGGGTTGGGGCCAACGTCCTGACTTTC. Encoded protein: CASGVGANVLTF.

The chain combines TRBV19 with TRBJ1-2; D remains ambiguous. The CDR3 runs to 11 residues. V was cut by 8 bases and J by 4 bases, with 8 bases left in between. The V gene's germline CDR1 is LNHDA and CDR2 SQIVND (reference sequence). CDR3 nucleotides: TGTGCCAGTTGGACTGTCTATGGCTACACCTTC. As protein: CASWTVYGYTF.

The chain joins TRBV12-5 to TRBJ1-4; 10 bases align to TRBD1. The CDR3 contains 16 residues. Germline V gives CDR1 LGHNT, CDR2 FRNRAP. V was clipped by 0 bases and J by 7 bases; unmatched bases: 5. Here the CDR3 DNA reads TGTGCTAGTGGTTTGGTCCCGACAGGGGGCCGTGAAAAACTGTTTTTT. Its translation is CASGLVPTGGREKLFF. Combining the CDR3 with reference TRBV12-5 and TRBJ1-4 gives the whole variable domain DARVTQTPRHKVTEMGQEVTMRCQPILGHNTVFWYRQTMMQGLELLAYFRNRAPLDDSGMPKDRFSAEMPDATLATLKIQPSEPRDSAVYFCASGLVPTGGREKLFFGSGTQLSVL.

The chain uses TRBV5-6 and TRBJ1-2; 7 bases line up with TRBD1. Germline loops: CDR1 SGHDT, CDR2 YYEEEE. The V segment lost 6 bases and the J segment 5 bases; nucleotides outside the gene matches: 16. The CDR3 sequence is 16 residues long. The CDR3 DNA follows: TGTGCCAGCACCGAGTCGGGGACAGAGGCTATTTATGGCTACACCTTC. Translation: CASTESGTEAIYGYTF. Together with reference TRBV5-6 and TRBJ1-2, the CDR3 gives the full variable domain: DAGVTQSPTHLIKTRGQQVTLRCSPKSGHDTVSWYQQALGQGPQFIFQYYEEEERQRGNFPDRFSGHQFPNYSSELNVNALLLGDSALYLCASTESGTEAIYGYTFGSGTRLTVV.

Only a few counts were recorded for this clone. The chain is built from TRBV7-9 and TRBJ2-3; D gene ambiguous. Per germline, CDR1 SEHNR and CDR2 FQNEAQ (reference sequence). The V gene lost 6 bases and the J gene lost 5 bases, with 9 bases spanning the gap. CDR3 length equals 12 residues. The CDR3 DNA follows: TGTGCCAGCAGTTTTCCTCTAGATACGCAGTATTTT. Encoded protein: CASSFPLDTQYF.

The rearrangement uses TRBV6-1 and TRBJ2-7, with 9 bases identical to TRBD2. J was trimmed by 4 bases and V by 2 bases; bases with no gene match: 12. CDR3 length equals 17 residues. CDR1 MNHNS and CDR2 SASEGT come from the germline V gene. In nucleotides, the CDR3 is TGTGCCAGCAGTGAATCCAGGTTAGCGGGGGTTGAGTACGAGCAGTACTTC. Translated, it gives CASSESRLAGVEYEQYF.

The chain employs TRBV19 and TRBJ2-5; 10 nucleotides align to TRBD2. Germline values: CDR1 LNHDA, CDR2 SQIVND (reference sequence). Trimming cost V 3 bases and J 1 base; bases outside gene matches: 5. The CDR3 length is 16 residues. This CDR3 reads CASSMGSGGRQETQYF. The CDR3 DNA is TGTGCCAGTAGTATGGGTAGCGGGGGGCGCCAAGAGACCCAGTACTTC.

This clone was observed a few times. The CDR3: CASSAIRTDTQYF. The DNA of the CDR3 is TGTGCCAGCAGCGCCATTCGCACAGATACGCAGTATTTT. The chain employs TRBV9 and TRBJ2-3; no definite D call. In germline, CDR1 is SGDLS, CDR2 YYNGEE. The V and J ends lost 3 bases and 1 base respectively, with 6 bases between them. The CDR3 is 13 amino acids. Complete variable domain (other parts from reference TRBV9 and TRBJ2-3): DSGVTQTPKHLITATGQRVTLRCSPRSGDLSVYWYQQSLDQGLQFLIQYYNGEERAKGNILERFSAQQFPDLHSELNLSSLELGDSALYFCASSAIRTDTQYFGPGTRLTVL.

The rearrangement joins TRBV29-1 to TRBJ1-2; the D is unclear. CDR1 is SQVTM and CDR2 is ANQGSEA in the germline V gene. The CDR3 runs 10 residues. V lost 7 bases and J 7 bases, leaving 10 bases between the germline ends. CDR3 protein: CSGDDGGYTF. The CDR3 bases are TGCAGCGGAGATGACGGTGGCTACACCTTC.

This sequence joins TRBV5-6 and TRBJ2-1; tentative D call: TRBD1 (6 bases). V was shortened by 2 bases and J by 7 bases, with 16 bases between the two germline ends. This CDR3 region has 15 residues. The germline V gene has CDR1 SGHDT and CDR2 YYEEEE. The DNA for the CDR3 is TGTGCCAGCAGCTTAGTTACAGGGCAGGTGAATGAGCAGTTCTTC. Translation: CASSLVTGQVNEQFF.

The chain uses TRBV11-2 and TRBJ2-1; unclear D gene. Germline CDR1 is SGHAT and CDR2 is FQNNGV. The CDR3 runs to 11 residues. V lost 7 bases, J lost 7 bases, and 8 bases lay in between. The DNA for the CDR3 is TGTGCCAGCACCCTAGGAAATGAGCAGTTCTTC. This gives the protein CASTLGNEQFF.

The chain is built from TRBV12-5 and TRBJ2-7; TRBD1 matches 7 bases. CDR1 LGHNT and CDR2 FRNRAP come from the germline V gene. The V gene end was trimmed by 5 bases and the J gene end by 3 bases; junction bases not matched to a gene: 7. The CDR3 spans 14 residues. As DNA, the CDR3 is TGTGCTAGTGGTCCCACGGGACAGCGCTACGAGCAGTACTTC. Its translation: CASGPTGQRYEQYF.

There are a few counts of this clone. The chain has TRBV6-6 and TRBJ2-3; a weak D match, TRBD2 (6 bases). The CDR3 runs to 14 residues. V lost 7 bases and J 2 bases, leaving 13 bases between the germline ends. Germline loops: CDR1 MNHNY, CDR2 SVGAGI (reference sequence). CDR3 sequence (DNA): TGTGCCAGCACCGCGGGACCGTCCACAGATACGCAGTATTTT. Its protein is CASTAGPSTDTQYF.

The chain recombines TRBV12-5 with TRBJ1-3; D is unresolved. Germline values: CDR1 LGHNT, CDR2 FRNRAP. V lost 1 base, J lost 4 bases, and 8 bases lay in between. The CDR3 has 14 amino acids. CDR3 DNA: TGTGCTAGTGGTTTGGGGAATATCGGAAACACCATATATTTT. Translated: CASGLGNIGNTIYF.

The V call is TRBV29-1, the J call TRBJ2-7, with 8 bases aligning to TRBD1. Trimming removed 1 base from V and 4 bases from J; junction bases left unmatched: 3. The CDR3 spans 13 residues. Germline V gene sequence: CDR1 SQVTM, CDR2 ANQGSEA. As DNA, the CDR3 is TGCAGCGTTGAAGCCGGGACAGGTTACGAGCAGTACTTC. Protein product: CSVEAGTGYEQYF.

The rearrangement joins TRBV23-1 to TRBJ2-7; 10 positions agree with TRBD2. TRBV23-1 is given ORF status, its function remaining uncertain. V lost 0 bases and J lost 2; bases outside the gene matches: 7. The CDR3 consists of 17 residues. CDR3 sequence: CASSQSLAGGQTYEQYF. The CDR3, as DNA: TGCGCCAGCAGTCAATCGTTAGCGGGGGGACAAACCTACGAGCAGTACTTC.